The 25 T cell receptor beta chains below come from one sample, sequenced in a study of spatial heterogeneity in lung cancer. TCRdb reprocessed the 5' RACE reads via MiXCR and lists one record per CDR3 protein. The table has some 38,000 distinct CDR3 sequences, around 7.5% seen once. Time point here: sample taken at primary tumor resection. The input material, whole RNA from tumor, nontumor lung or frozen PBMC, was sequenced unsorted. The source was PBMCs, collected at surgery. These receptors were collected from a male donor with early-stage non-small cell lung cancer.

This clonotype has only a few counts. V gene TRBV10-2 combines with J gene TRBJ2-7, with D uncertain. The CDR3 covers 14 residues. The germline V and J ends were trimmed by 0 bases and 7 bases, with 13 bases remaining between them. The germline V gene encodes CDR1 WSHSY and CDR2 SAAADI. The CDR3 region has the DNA TGCGCCAGCAGTGAGTCGGGAAGAACACGGGAGCAGTACTTC. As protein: CASSESGRTREQYF.

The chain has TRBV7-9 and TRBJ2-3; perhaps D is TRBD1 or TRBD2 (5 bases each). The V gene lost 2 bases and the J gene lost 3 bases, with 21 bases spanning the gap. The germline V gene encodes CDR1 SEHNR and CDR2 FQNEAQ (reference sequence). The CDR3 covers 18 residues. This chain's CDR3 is CASSLLGLGEEGTDTQYF. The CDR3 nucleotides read TGTGCCAGCAGCTTATTAGGTCTTGGTGAAGAGGGGACAGATACGCAGTATTTT.

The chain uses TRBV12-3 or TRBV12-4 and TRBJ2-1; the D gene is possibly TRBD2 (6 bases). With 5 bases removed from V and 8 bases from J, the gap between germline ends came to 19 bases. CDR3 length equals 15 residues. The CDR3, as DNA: TGTGCCAGCAGTATTAGCGGATCCCGGGGAGATGAGCAGTTCTTC. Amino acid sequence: CASSISGSRGDEQFF.

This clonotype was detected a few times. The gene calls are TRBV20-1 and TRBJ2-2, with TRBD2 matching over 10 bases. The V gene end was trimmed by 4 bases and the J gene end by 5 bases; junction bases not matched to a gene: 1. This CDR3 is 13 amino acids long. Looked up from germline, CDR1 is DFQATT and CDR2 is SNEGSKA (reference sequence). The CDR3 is CSATSGGTGELFF. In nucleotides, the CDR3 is TGCAGTGCTACTAGCGGGGGTACCGGGGAGCTGTTTTTT.

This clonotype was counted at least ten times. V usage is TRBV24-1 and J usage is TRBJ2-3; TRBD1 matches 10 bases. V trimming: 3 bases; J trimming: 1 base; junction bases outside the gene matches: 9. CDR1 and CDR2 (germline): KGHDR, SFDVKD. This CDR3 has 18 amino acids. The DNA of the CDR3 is TGTGCCACCAGTGATCACCGACAGGGGGCCGTTGGCACAGATACGCAGTATTTT. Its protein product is CATSDHRQGAVGTDTQYF.

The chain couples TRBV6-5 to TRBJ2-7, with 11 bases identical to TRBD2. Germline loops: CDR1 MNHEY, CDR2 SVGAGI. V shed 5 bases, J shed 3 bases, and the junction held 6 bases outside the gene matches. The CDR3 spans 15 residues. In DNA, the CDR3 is TGTGCCAGCAGTCCAGGGACTAGCGGAAGCTACGAGCAGTACGTC. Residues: CASSPGTSGSYEQYV.

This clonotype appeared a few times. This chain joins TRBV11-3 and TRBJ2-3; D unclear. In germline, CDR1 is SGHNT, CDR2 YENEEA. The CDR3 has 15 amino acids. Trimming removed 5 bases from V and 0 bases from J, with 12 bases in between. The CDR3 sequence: CASSNGFTSTDTQYF. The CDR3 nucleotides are TGTGCCAGCAGCAACGGGTTCACTAGCACAGATACGCAGTATTTT. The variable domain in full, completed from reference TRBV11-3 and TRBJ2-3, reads EAGVVQSPRYKIIEKKQPVAFWCNPISGHNTLYWYLQNLGQGPELLIRYENEEAVDDSQLPKDRFSAERLKGVDSTLKIQPAELGDSAVYLCASSNGFTSTDTQYFGPGTRLTVL.

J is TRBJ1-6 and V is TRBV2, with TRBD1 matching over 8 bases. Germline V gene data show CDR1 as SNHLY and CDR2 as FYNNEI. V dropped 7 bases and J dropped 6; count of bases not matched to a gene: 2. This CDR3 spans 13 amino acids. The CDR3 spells CASKGQGNSPLHF. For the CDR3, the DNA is TGTGCCAGCAAAGGACAGGGTAATTCACCCCTCCACTTT.

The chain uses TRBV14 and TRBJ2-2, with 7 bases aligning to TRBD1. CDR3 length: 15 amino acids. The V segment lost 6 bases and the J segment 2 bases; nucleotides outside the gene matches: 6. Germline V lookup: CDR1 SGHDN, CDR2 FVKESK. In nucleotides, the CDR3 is TGTGCCAGCAGGGATACAGGGGTCAACACCGGGGAGCTGTTTTTT. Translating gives CASRDTGVNTGELFF.

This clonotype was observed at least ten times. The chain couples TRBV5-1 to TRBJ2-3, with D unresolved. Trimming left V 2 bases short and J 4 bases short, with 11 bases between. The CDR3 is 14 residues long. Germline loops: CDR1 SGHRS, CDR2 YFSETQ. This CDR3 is CASSFGRNPDTQYF. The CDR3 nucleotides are TGCGCCAGCAGCTTCGGACGGAATCCAGATACGCAGTATTTT.

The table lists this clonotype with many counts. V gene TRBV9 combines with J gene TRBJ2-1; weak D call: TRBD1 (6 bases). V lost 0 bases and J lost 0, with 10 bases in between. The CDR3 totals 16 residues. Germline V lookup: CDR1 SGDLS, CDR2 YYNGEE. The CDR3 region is CASSVDEGVSYNEQFF. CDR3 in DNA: TGTGCCAGCAGCGTAGATGAGGGGGTCTCCTACAATGAGCAGTTCTTC.

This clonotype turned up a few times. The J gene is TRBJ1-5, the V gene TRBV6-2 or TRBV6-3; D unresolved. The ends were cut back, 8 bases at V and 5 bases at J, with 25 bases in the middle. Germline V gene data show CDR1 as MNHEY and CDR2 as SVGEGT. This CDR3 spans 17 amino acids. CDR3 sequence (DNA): TGTGCCAGCCAAAAGCCGGGCTCAACTTATTCCGATCAGCCCCAGCATTTT. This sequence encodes CASQKPGSTYSDQPQHF.

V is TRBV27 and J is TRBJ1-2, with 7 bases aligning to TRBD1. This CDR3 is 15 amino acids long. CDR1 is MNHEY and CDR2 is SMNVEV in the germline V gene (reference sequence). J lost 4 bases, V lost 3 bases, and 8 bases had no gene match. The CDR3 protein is CASSFRDSSGYGYTF. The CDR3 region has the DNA TGTGCCAGCAGTTTTCGGGACAGCAGTGGCTATGGCTACACCTTC.

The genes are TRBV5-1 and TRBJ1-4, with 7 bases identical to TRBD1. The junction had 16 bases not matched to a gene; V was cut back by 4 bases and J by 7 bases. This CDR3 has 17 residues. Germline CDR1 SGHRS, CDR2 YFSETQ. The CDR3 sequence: CASSPSSQTGWGEKLFF. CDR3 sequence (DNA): TGCGCCAGCAGCCCGAGTAGCCAGACAGGGTGGGGTGAAAAACTGTTTTTT.

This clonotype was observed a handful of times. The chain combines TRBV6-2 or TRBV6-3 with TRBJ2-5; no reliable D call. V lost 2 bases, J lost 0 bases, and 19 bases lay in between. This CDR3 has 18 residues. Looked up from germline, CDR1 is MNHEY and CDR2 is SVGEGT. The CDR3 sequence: CASSYNPLKETYQETQYF. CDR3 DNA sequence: TGTGCCAGCAGTTACAATCCCCTTAAGGAGACGTACCAAGAGACCCAGTACTTC.

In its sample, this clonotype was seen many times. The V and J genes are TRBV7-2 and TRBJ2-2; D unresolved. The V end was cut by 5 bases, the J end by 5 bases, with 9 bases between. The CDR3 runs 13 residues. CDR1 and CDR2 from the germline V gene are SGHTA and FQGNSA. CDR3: CASSPTDTGELFF. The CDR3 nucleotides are TGTGCCAGCAGCCCGACCGATACCGGGGAGCTGTTTTTT.

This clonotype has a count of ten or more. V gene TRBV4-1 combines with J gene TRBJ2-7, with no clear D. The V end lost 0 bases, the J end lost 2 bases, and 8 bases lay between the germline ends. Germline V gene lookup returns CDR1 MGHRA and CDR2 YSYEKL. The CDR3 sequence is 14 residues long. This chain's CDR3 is CASSQDLVPYEQYV. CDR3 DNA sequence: TGCGCCAGCAGCCAAGATTTGGTCCCCTACGAGCAGTACGTC.

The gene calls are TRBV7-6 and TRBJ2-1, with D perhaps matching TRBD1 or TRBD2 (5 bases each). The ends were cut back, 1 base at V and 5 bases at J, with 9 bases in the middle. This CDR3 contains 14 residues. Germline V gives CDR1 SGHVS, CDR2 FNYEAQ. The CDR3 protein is CASSLVGENNEQFF. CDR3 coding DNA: TGTGCCAGCAGCTTAGTAGGGGAGAACAATGAGCAGTTCTTC.

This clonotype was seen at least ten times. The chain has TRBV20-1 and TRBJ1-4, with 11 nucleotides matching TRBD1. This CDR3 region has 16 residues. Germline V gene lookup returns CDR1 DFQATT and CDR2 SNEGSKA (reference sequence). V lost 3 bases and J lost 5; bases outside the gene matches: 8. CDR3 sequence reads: CSASGTGGAQNEKLFF. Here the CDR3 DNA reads TGCAGTGCTAGTGGGACAGGGGGTGCCCAAAATGAAAAACTGTTTTTT.

This CDR3 reads CASSYGGAGTDTQYF. DNA of the CDR3: TGTGCCAGCAGTTATGGAGGGGCTGGCACAGATACGCAGTATTTT. The chain carries TRBV6-2 or TRBV6-3 and TRBJ2-3, with D perhaps matching TRBD2 (6 bases). CDR1 and CDR2 (germline): MNHEY, SVGEGT. This CDR3 region has 15 residues. The V and J ends lost 3 bases and 1 base respectively, with 11 bases between them.

The CDR3 DNA is TGCGCCAGCAGCCAAAACAGAGGGGAGACCCAGTACTTC. It yields the protein CASSQNRGETQYF. This chain uses TRBV4-3 with TRBJ2-5; possible D gene TRBD2, 5 bases. The ends were cut back, 2 bases at V and 5 bases at J, with 9 bases in the middle. Per the germline V gene, CDR1 is LGHNA and CDR2 is YSLEER. This CDR3 contains 13 residues.

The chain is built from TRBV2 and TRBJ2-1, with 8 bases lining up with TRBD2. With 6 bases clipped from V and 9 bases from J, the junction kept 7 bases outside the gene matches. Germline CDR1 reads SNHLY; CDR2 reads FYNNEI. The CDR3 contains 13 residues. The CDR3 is CASRGLARSEQFF. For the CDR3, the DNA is TGTGCCAGCAGAGGACTAGCCCGTAGTGAGCAGTTCTTC.

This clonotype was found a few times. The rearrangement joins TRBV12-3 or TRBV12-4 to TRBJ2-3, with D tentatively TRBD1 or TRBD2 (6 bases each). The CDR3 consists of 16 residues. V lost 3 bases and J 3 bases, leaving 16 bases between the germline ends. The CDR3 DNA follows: TGTGCCAGCAGTTTCGGGAGCGAGAGGGGGACAGATACGCAGTATTTT. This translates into CASSFGSERGTDTQYF.

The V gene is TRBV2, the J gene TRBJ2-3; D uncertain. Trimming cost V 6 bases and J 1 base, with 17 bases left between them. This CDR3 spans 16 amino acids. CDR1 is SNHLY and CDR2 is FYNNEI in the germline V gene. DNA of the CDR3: TGTGCCAGCAGGAATCGCCTCGCTGGCGGCACAGATACGCAGTATTTT. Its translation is CASRNRLAGGTDTQYF.

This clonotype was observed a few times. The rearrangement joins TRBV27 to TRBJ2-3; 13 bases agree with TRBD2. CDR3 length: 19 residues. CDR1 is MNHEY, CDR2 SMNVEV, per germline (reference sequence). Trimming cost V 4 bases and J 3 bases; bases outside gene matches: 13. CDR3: CASSSPTSGRASSTDTQYF. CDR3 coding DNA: TGTGCCAGCAGTTCGCCTACTAGCGGGAGGGCCTCTAGTACAGATACGCAGTATTTT.